These 32 T cell receptor beta chains originate from one sample sequenced in a study of T cell clones after liver transplantation. Method: immunoSEQ multiplex PCR; TCRdb's copy keeps in-frame clones and lacks some. The sample consists of about 12,000 clones, 70% to 85% of them appearing once. The sequencing here drew on CD8+ T cells from blood, taken at the 22-month timepoint. These receptors all stem from a human patient who received a liver transplant. Certain T cells may be donor cells from the graft.

The chain combines TRBV15 with TRBJ2-3; the D gene is possibly TRBD2 (6 bases). The CDR3 sequence is 18 residues long. Germline CDR1 and CDR2: LNHNV and YYDKDF (reference sequence). The V and J ends lost 0 bases and 0 bases respectively, with 16 bases between them. This CDR3 reads CATSRELFGSGSTDTQYF. For the CDR3, the DNA is TGTGCCACCAGCAGAGAACTTTTCGGGAGCGGGAGCACAGATACGCAGTATTTT.

The rearrangement uses TRBV6-6 and TRBJ2-7; 10 nucleotides agree with TRBD2. V was clipped by 6 bases and J by 2 bases; unmatched bases: 4. The CDR3 contains 14 residues. Germline V gene lookup returns CDR1 MNHNY and CDR2 SVGAGI (reference sequence). In DNA, the CDR3 is TGTGCCAGCAGGACTGGGACTAGCGCCTACGAGCAGTACTTC. Translated: CASRTGTSAYEQYF.

The rearrangement joins TRBV19 to TRBJ2-1; 10 nucleotides match TRBD2. Per the germline V gene, CDR1 is LNHDA and CDR2 is SQIVND (reference sequence). Trimming removed 1 base from V and 3 bases from J; junction bases left unmatched: 0. CDR3 length: 15 residues. The CDR3 reads CASSIGLAGYNEQFF. The DNA for the CDR3 is TGTGCCAGTAGTATAGGACTAGCGGGCTACAATGAGCAGTTCTTC. Full variable domain (rest looked up from reference TRBV19 and TRBJ2-1): DGGITQSPKYLFRKEGQNVTLSCEQNLNHDAMYWYRQDPGQGLRLIYYSQIVNDFQKGDIAEGYSVSREKKESFPLTVTSAQKNPTAFYLCASSIGLAGYNEQFFGPGTRLTVL.

The rearrangement links TRBV28 to TRBJ2-7, with 13 bases fitting TRBD2. The trim removed 2 bases at V and 1 base at J, leaving 5 bases unmatched. Germline CDR1 and CDR2: MDHEN and SYDVKM. CDR3 size: 17 residues. As DNA, the CDR3 is TGTGCCAGCAGTTTAGGGACTAGCGGGATTCTTTCCTACGAGCAGTACTTC. This codes for CASSLGTSGILSYEQYF. Complete variable domain (other parts from reference TRBV28 and TRBJ2-7): DVKVTQSSRYLVKRTGEKVFLECVQDMDHENMFWYRQDPGLGLRLIYFSYDVKMKEKGDIPEGYSVSREKKERFSLILESASTNQTSMYLCASSLGTSGILSYEQYFGPGTRLTVT.

The chain joins TRBV29-1 to TRBJ1-3; D is unresolved. Per the germline V gene, CDR1 is SQVTM and CDR2 is ANQGSEA. The CDR3 has 13 amino acids. V was pared by 4 bases and J by 3 bases, with 10 bases between. The CDR3 spells CSVVRWGGNTIYF. The CDR3 DNA is TGCAGCGTTGTACGTTGGGGTGGAAACACCATATATTTT. The complete variable domain, with remaining parts taken from reference TRBV29-1 and TRBJ1-3, reads SAVISQKPSRDICQRGTSLTIQCQVDSQVTMMFWYRQQPGQSLTLIATANQGSEATYESGFVIDKFPISRPNLTFSTLTVSNMSPEDSSIYLCSVVRWGGNTIYFGEGSWLTVV.

This clone has only a few counts. The gene calls are TRBV25-1 and TRBJ1-1; D ambiguous. CDR1 and CDR2 from the germline V gene are MGHDK and SYGVNS. CDR3 size: 13 residues. V was clipped by 7 bases and J by 1 base, with 10 bases between them. CDR3 nucleotides: TGTGCCAGCACCCCCCGGGGGAACACTGAAGCTTTCTTT. It is translated as CASTPRGNTEAFF.

Only a few counts were recorded for this clone. Here the CDR3 reads CASSLVSGVSNEQFF. DNA of the CDR3: TGTGCCAGCAGCTTAGTTAGCGGGGTCTCCAATGAGCAGTTCTTC. The rearrangement links TRBV11-3 to TRBJ2-1, with 8 bases fitting TRBD2. Losses at the gene ends were 1 base for V and 6 bases for J; bases not matched to a gene: 5. The CDR3 has 15 residues. CDR1 and CDR2 from the germline V gene are SGHNT and YENEEA.

This chain joins TRBV1 and TRBJ1-5; TRBD1 is taken as the D call from the table, unchecked against the DNA. TRBV1 is tagged as a pseudogene. The CDR3 has 15 residues. CDR3 residues: CTSSVTGGVNQPQHF. The CDR3 DNA reads TGCACCAGCAGCGTAACAGGGGGCGTCAATCAGCCCCAGCATTTT.

The chain is built from TRBV19 and TRBJ2-1; 11 nucleotides align to TRBD2. Germline CDR1 reads LNHDA; CDR2 reads SQIVND (reference sequence). V trimming: 5 bases; J trimming: 9 bases; junction bases outside the gene matches: 3. The CDR3 sequence is 13 residues long. The CDR3 DNA reads as TGTGCCAGTAGTCTAGCGGGAGGAACTGAGCAGTTCTTC. Translation: CASSLAGGTEQFF.

The rearrangement joins TRBV6-5 to TRBJ1-5; D not certain. Trimming removed 3 bases from V and 6 bases from J, with 9 bases in between. CDR1 and CDR2 (germline): MNHEY, SVGAGI. The CDR3 totals 13 residues. Here the CDR3 DNA reads TGTGCCAGCAGTTATGGTCGTGGTCAGCCCCAGCATTTT. It yields the protein CASSYGRGQPQHF.

The chain carries TRBV6-5 and TRBJ2-7; tentatively, D is TRBD1 (5 bases). The V gene's germline CDR1 is MNHEY and CDR2 SVGAGI. Trimming took off 2 bases at V and 3 bases at J, with 8 bases between the two ends. The CDR3 sequence is 13 residues long. CDR3 protein: CASSYQTDYEQYF. CDR3 in DNA: TGTGCCAGCAGTTACCAGACAGACTACGAGCAGTACTTC.

This clone was picked up a small number of times. The chain joins TRBV29-1 to TRBJ1-5, with 11 bases fitting TRBD1. The CDR3 covers 16 residues. From germline, CDR1 is SQVTM and CDR2 ANQGSEA. V gave up 3 bases and J gave up 0 bases; unmatched junction bases: 4. The CDR3 DNA follows: TGCAGCGTTGAGCTGGACAGGGGGCTTAGCAATCAGCCCCAGCATTTT. This sequence encodes CSVELDRGLSNQPQHF.

The V gene is TRBV7-9, the J gene TRBJ2-5; D unresolved. CDR3 length: 14 residues. V lost 1 base and J 1 base, leaving 7 bases between the germline ends. Germline V lookup: CDR1 SEHNR, CDR2 FQNEAQ (reference sequence). CDR3 coding DNA: TGTGCCAGCAGCTTAGTAGGGCTCCAAGAGACCCAGTACTTC. Its protein is CASSLVGLQETQYF.

This chain links TRBV29-1 with TRBJ1-1; D remains ambiguous. The CDR3 length is 15 residues. The V gene's germline CDR1 is SQVTM and CDR2 ANQGSEA. With 5 bases removed from V and 0 bases from J, the gap between germline ends came to 16 bases. In nucleotides, the CDR3 is TGCAGCGTTACTCACCGGCGGGCTATGAACACTGAAGCTTTCTTT. Translating gives CSVTHRRAMNTEAFF.

The V gene is TRBV7-9, the J gene TRBJ2-3; a possible D gene is TRBD2 (6 bases). Germline V gene data show CDR1 as SEHNR and CDR2 as FQNEAQ (reference sequence). V was shortened by 5 bases and J by 2 bases, with 17 bases between the two germline ends. The CDR3 is 16 residues long. CDR3 bases: TGTGCCAGCAGCCCCCACCTGGAGGGGCTCACAGATACGCAGTATTTT. Translated: CASSPHLEGLTDTQYF.

This clone was seen a few times. This chain joins TRBV27 and TRBJ1-6; D remains unclear. CDR3 length: 14 residues. V was trimmed by 2 bases and J by 7 bases, leaving 9 bases between them. Germline loops: CDR1 MNHEY, CDR2 SMNVEV (reference sequence). This CDR3 reads CASSLKGSNSPLHF. The CDR3 DNA is TGTGCCAGCAGTTTAAAAGGGTCGAATTCACCCCTCCACTTT.

This chain links TRBV2 with TRBJ2-7; possibly TRBD2 for D (5 bases). Trimming took off 5 bases at V and 5 bases at J, with 19 bases between the two ends. Germline CDR1 and CDR2: SNHLY and FYNNEI. The CDR3 is made up of 15 amino acids. DNA for the CDR3: TGTGCCAGCAGTCCCGATTCCAGAGGGCTGGACGAGCAGTACTTC. Residues: CASSPDSRGLDEQYF.

This chain joins TRBV7-6 and TRBJ2-3, with D perhaps assigned TRBD1 or TRBD2 (5 bases each). V lost 4 bases, J lost 3 bases, and 5 bases lay in between. The CDR3 covers 12 residues. Germline V lookup: CDR1 SGHVS, CDR2 FNYEAQ. The CDR3 is CASSWGTDTQYF. Written as DNA, the CDR3 is TGTGCCAGCAGCTGGGGGACAGATACGCAGTATTTT.

The chain is built from TRBV28 and TRBJ2-2; D is perhaps TRBD1 (5 bases). Trimming removed 5 bases at V and 2 bases at J, with 12 bases between. This CDR3 has 15 amino acids. Germline V gene data show CDR1 as MDHEN and CDR2 as SYDVKM. CDR3 residues: CASSVDITNTGELFF. The CDR3 nucleotides read TGTGCCAGCAGTGTGGACATAACAAACACCGGGGAGCTGTTTTTT.

This chain joins TRBV5-8 and TRBJ2-2; D gene uncertain. V shed 2 bases and J shed 4 bases, with 6 bases lying between them. The CDR3 is 13 residues long. The germline V gene encodes CDR1 SGHTS and CDR2 YDEGEE. This CDR3 is CASSLQTTGELFF. The CDR3 DNA sequence: TGTGCCAGCAGCTTACAGACCACCGGGGAGCTGTTTTTT.

The gene calls are TRBV28 and TRBJ1-5, with TRBD1 identical over 7 bases. Germline lookup yields CDR1 MDHEN and CDR2 SYDVKM. The CDR3 is 18 amino acids. The trim removed 5 bases at V and 0 bases at J, leaving 13 bases unmatched. The DNA for the CDR3 is TGTGCCAGCAGTCTTGGTTGGACAGGCGGAGGTAGCAATCAGCCCCAGCATTTT. Its protein product is CASSLGWTGGGSNQPQHF. Filled out from reference TRBV28 and TRBJ1-5, the complete variable domain reads DVKVTQSSRYLVKRTGEKVFLECVQDMDHENMFWYRQDPGLGLRLIYFSYDVKMKEKGDIPEGYSVSREKKERFSLILESASTNQTSMYLCASSLGWTGGGSNQPQHFGDGTRLSIL.

The chain combines TRBV9 with TRBJ2-5, with D perhaps TRBD1 (6 bases). CDR1 SGDLS and CDR2 YYNGEE come from the germline V gene. Trimming pared 7 bases from V and 2 bases from J, leaving 15 bases between. The CDR3 totals 14 residues. The CDR3 DNA reads as TGTGCCAGCTCCAAGACAGGTTTACAAGAGACCCAGTACTTC. Its translation: CASSKTGLQETQYF.

The J gene is TRBJ2-7, the V gene TRBV4-1, with D hard to call. From germline, CDR1 is MGHRA and CDR2 YSYEKL. The CDR3 is 15 residues long. Trimming left V 4 bases short and J 2 bases short, with 15 bases between. CDR3 amino acids: CASSPAAGRAYEQYF. The CDR3 nucleotides are TGCGCCAGCAGCCCCGCCGCTGGACGGGCCTACGAGCAGTACTTC.

This clone was counted only a few times. The rearrangement uses TRBV27 and TRBJ2-1; D is uncertain. Germline V gene sequence: CDR1 MNHEY, CDR2 SMNVEV (reference sequence). The V gene lost 3 bases and the J gene lost 6 bases, with 3 bases spanning the gap. This CDR3 comprises 11 residues. The CDR3 region is CASSFFNEQFF. CDR3 nucleotides: TGTGCCAGCAGTTTCTTCAATGAGCAGTTCTTC.

CDR3: CASSLAVPADYSPLHF. DNA of the CDR3: TGTGCCAGCAGCTTGGCGGTCCCGGCAGACTATTCACCCCTCCACTTT. The chain couples TRBV5-4 to TRBJ1-6; D is ambiguous. This CDR3 has 16 residues. Germline V CDR1 and CDR2: SGHNT, YYREEE (reference sequence). Trimming took off 0 bases at V and 8 bases at J, with 15 bases between the two ends.

V is TRBV9 and J is TRBJ2-3; D remains ambiguous. Germline values: CDR1 SGDLS, CDR2 YYNGEE. The CDR3 extends over 12 amino acids. V lost 4 bases and J 4 bases, leaving 7 bases between the germline ends. The CDR3 DNA reads TGTGCCAGCAGCTCGTTCCCAGATACGCAGTATTTT. This gives the protein CASSSFPDTQYF.

The chain links TRBV13 to TRBJ2-5; tentatively, D is TRBD1 or TRBD2 (6 bases each). This CDR3 has 13 amino acids. V lost 3 bases and J 5 bases, leaving 10 bases between the germline ends. Per germline, CDR1 PRHDT and CDR2 FYEKMQ (reference sequence). Here the CDR3 DNA reads TGTGCCAGCAGCTTTTGGGGGGCGGAGACCCAGTACTTC. This sequence encodes CASSFWGAETQYF. Full variable domain (rest looked up from reference TRBV13 and TRBJ2-5): AAGVIQSPRHLIKEKRETATLKCYPIPRHDTVYWYQQGPGQDPQFLISFYEKMQSDKGSIPDRFSAQQFSDYHSELNMSSLELGDSALYFCASSFWGAETQYFGPGTRLLVL.

The chain has TRBV19 and TRBJ1-1, with D possibly being TRBD1 (6 bases). CDR1 and CDR2 from the germline V gene are LNHDA and SQIVND (reference sequence). The CDR3 contains 13 residues. Trimming cost V 5 bases and J 6 bases, with 13 bases left between them. The CDR3 nucleotides read TGTGCCAGTAGTTACCGGGACAAGGCTGAAGCTTTCTTT. Protein product: CASSYRDKAEAFF.

This clone has only one observation. The V gene is TRBV9, the J gene TRBJ1-4; D might be TRBD1 (5 bases). The germline V and J ends were trimmed by 0 bases and 6 bases, with 15 bases remaining between them. CDR3 size: 16 residues. The V gene's germline CDR1 is SGDLS and CDR2 YYNGEE. CDR3 in DNA: TGTGCCAGCAGCGTAGGGCCCCTGGTGGGGGATGAAAAACTGTTTTTT. The encoded protein is CASSVGPLVGDEKLFF.

The rearrangement links TRBV7-7 to TRBJ2-1; D unclear. The germline CDR1 and CDR2 sequences are SSHAT and FNYEAQ (reference sequence). This CDR3 comprises 13 residues. The ends were cut back, 6 bases at V and 0 bases at J, with 6 bases in the middle. The CDR3 sequence: CASSRSSYNEQFF. In DNA, the CDR3 is TGTGCCAGCAGTCGGAGCTCCTACAATGAGCAGTTCTTC.

The chain carries TRBV5-1 and TRBJ2-6; the D gene is possibly TRBD2 (6 bases). V shed 0 bases and J shed 0 bases, with 10 bases lying between them. The CDR3 covers 17 residues. The germline CDR1 and CDR2 sequences are SGHRS and YFSETQ. CDR3 sequence: CASSLDGGFSGANVLTF. The CDR3 bases are TGCGCCAGCAGCTTGGATGGGGGGTTCTCTGGGGCCAACGTCCTGACTTTC.

The chain carries TRBV18 and TRBJ2-3; D is uncertain. The CDR3 loop spans 14 amino acids. Trimming pared 1 base from V and 3 bases from J, leaving 8 bases between. Germline values: CDR1 KGHSH, CDR2 LQKENI. CDR3 residues: CASSPQDGTDTQYF. In DNA form, the CDR3 reads TGTGCCAGCTCACCACAGGATGGGACAGATACGCAGTATTTT.